This record looks at one TCR beta chain sequence and its context. These data originate in a study of blood T cell repertoires in COVID-19. As for the study in general: Researchers got acute and convalescent COVID-19 samples from the United States, Italy and Spain. T cells, B-cell-depleted T cells, or PBMCs provided the cDNA or gDNA that served as material.

Original processing notes: Quantification of nucleated cells was approximated via reference gene primer amplification. Assay: immunoSEQ multiplex PCR; the TCRdb copy retains only in-frame clones and omits some. From that table come the V and J calls and clone size; the DNA was used to work out D and trimming. Of just under 350,000 clones detected, roughly 89% appear once; the ten largest clones hold about 3.5%. The CDR3 length is 13 residues. Trimming removed 3 bases from V and 8 bases from J; junction bases left unmatched: 6. Per the germline V gene, CDR1 is SQVTM and CDR2 is ANQGSEA. The source is a woman between 18 and 29 years old who had recovered from COVID-19. V gene TRBV29-1 combines with J gene TRBJ2-3; 9 positions agree with TRBD2. Source material: peripheral blood. The CDR3 region has the DNA TGCAGCGTTGATCTAGCGGGAATTGGTACGCAGTATTTT. It codes for CSVDLAGIGTQYF.